At least ten counts were recorded for the clone carrying this T cell receptor (beta chain). The antigen is undetermined. This sample's TCRbeta library carried unique molecular identifier barcodes. Using its own MiXCR run on the PCR reads, TCRdb lists one record per CDR3 protein. The sample yields around 180,000 distinct CDR3 sequences, around 10% seen once. The source of the sample is a study of T-cell reconstitution after alpha-beta-depleted transplantation in children. CDR3 length equals 12 residues. V was shortened by 4 bases and J by 3 bases, with 7 bases between the two germline ends. CDR1 is SEHNR and CDR2 is FQNEAQ in the germline V gene (reference sequence). Notes on the study in general: Fresh T-cell production supplied most of the T-cell counts and diversity seen one year after transplant.

Here the sequenced sample was PBMCs, taken before TCRalphabeta/CD19-depleted stem cell transplant. This TCR was sampled from a boy aged 2-15 years with acute myeloid leukemia, due to receive a stem cell transplant. The chain carries TRBV7-9 and TRBJ2-7; possibly TRBD1 for D (5 bases). The CDR3 DNA sequence: TGTGCCAGCAGCTCCCAGGGCTACGAGCAGTACTTC. This sequence encodes CASSSQGYEQYF.